The 8 T cell receptor beta chains in this list originate from one sample, sequenced in a study of T cells after yellow fever vaccination. Via MiXCR, TCRdb re-called the 5' RACE reads, giving one row per CDR3 protein. Among roughly 30,000 distinct CDR3 sequences listed, about 10% were seen once. The specimen was PBMCs, either bulk or a sorted T-cell subset (CD4+, CD8+, memory, or dextramer-sorted; not recorded which), collected less than 16 days after the first yellow fever vaccination. These receptors were taken from a man younger than 35 who received the YFV17D yellow fever vaccine.

This clonotype was found many times. CDR3 DNA sequence: TGCAGTGCTAGAGATCTAGCGGGGGGTCACATTCAGTACTTC. Translation gives CSARDLAGGHIQYF. V and J are TRBV20-1 and TRBJ2-4; TRBD2 matches 11 bases. Losses at the gene ends were 0 bases for V and 8 bases for J; bases not matched to a gene: 3. This CDR3 has 14 amino acids. The V gene's germline CDR1 is DFQATT and CDR2 SNEGSKA (reference sequence).

This clonotype was observed at least ten times. This chain uses TRBV5-6 with TRBJ2-5; D is possibly TRBD2 (5 bases). The CDR3 length is 17 residues. Germline V gene data show CDR1 as SGHDT and CDR2 as YYEEEE. The germline V and J ends were trimmed by 4 bases and 5 bases, with 24 bases remaining between them. As DNA, the CDR3 is TGTGCCAGCAGCGCGGTCAAGGCATGGTCCTGGGAGGAGACCCAGTACTTC. Translation gives CASSAVKAWSWEETQYF.

Ten or more counts support this clonotype. The chain joins TRBV7-6 to TRBJ1-1; 9 bases line up with TRBD1. CDR1 is SGHVS and CDR2 is FNYEAQ in the germline V gene. CDR3 size: 13 residues. With 5 bases clipped from V and 8 bases from J, the junction kept 6 bases outside the gene matches. CDR3 coding DNA: TGTGCCAGCAGCCCGGGGACAGGGAGAGAAGCTTTCTTT. Protein product: CASSPGTGREAFF.

Comments on this clonotype: Since a much larger clone is just one base distant, this may be a read error. The genes are TRBV24-1 and TRBJ2-1, with D possibly matching TRBD1 (5 bases). The CDR3 runs 17 residues. V lost 4 bases to trimming and J lost 8 bases, with 23 bases between them. Germline CDR1 is KGHDR and CDR2 is SFDVKD. Written as DNA, the CDR3 is TGTGCCACCAGTGACCGCATTGGCCAGGGCGGTAGGGATGAGCAGTTCTTC. Its translation is CATSDRIGQGGRDEQFF.

The chain employs TRBV29-1 and TRBJ2-2; D tentatively fits TRBD1 or TRBD2 (5 bases each). The V end lost 4 bases, the J end lost 6 bases, and 18 bases lay between the germline ends. CDR1 and CDR2 (germline): SQVTM, ANQGSEA. The CDR3 has 15 residues. CDR3 DNA: TGCAGCGTTGGGGGACCCTCACTCGGATCCGGGGAGCTGTTTTTT. It is translated as CSVGGPSLGSGELFF.

This clonotype was counted ten times or more. The chain has TRBV7-9 and TRBJ2-4; tentatively, D is TRBD1 (6 bases). The CDR3 length is 15 residues. The V end lost 5 bases, the J end lost 9 bases, and 20 bases lay between the germline ends. Germline CDR1 reads SEHNR; CDR2 reads FQNEAQ (reference sequence). CDR3 bases: TGTGCCAGCAGCCTCGGAGACAGGTGGGGTGGCATTCAGTACTTC. Amino acid sequence: CASSLGDRWGGIQYF.

This clonotype is judged medium-sized. The chain has TRBV7-2 and TRBJ2-1; no clear D. This CDR3 is 16 amino acids long. Germline CDR1 SGHTA, CDR2 FQGNSA. V was trimmed by 2 bases and J by 0 bases, leaving 11 bases between them. CDR3: CASSLLGTSSYNEQFF. CDR3 DNA sequence: TGTGCCAGCAGCTTATTAGGAACGAGCTCCTACAATGAGCAGTTCTTC.

There are many counts of this clonotype. The chain is built from TRBV18 and TRBJ1-2; D not certain. The CDR3 length is 14 residues. V was trimmed by 3 bases and J by 4 bases, leaving 12 bases between them. The germline CDR1 and CDR2 sequences are KGHSH and LQKENI. For the CDR3, the DNA is TGTGCCAGCTCACCGCCCTCAGTTCTCTATGGCTACACCTTC. This encodes CASSPPSVLYGYTF.